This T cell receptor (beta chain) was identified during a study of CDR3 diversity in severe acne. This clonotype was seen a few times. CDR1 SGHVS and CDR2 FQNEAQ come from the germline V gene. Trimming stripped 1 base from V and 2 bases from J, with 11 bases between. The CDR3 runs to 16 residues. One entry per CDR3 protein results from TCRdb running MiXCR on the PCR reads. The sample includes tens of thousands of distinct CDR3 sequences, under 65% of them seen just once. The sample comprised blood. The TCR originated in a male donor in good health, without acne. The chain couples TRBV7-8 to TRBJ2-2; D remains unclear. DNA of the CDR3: TGTGCCAGCAGCTTAGGGGGTAGGGCTAACACCGGGGAGCTGTTTTTT. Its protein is CASSLGGRANTGELFF.